The next 32 T cell receptor beta chains were all read from a single sample in a study of CD8+ T cells in alopecia areata. Investigators isolated RNA and reverse transcribed it into cDNA to act as the sequencing template. The protocol was immunoSEQ multiplex PCR, while the TCRdb copy is restricted to in-frame clones and leaves out a portion. The table lists about 180,000 clones, about 66% of them singletons, with 11% in the top ten. The sequencing used CD8+ T cells sorted from blood, collected at week 0. The receptor set was obtained from a human donor with alopecia areata.

This clone was picked up a small number of times. The genes are TRBV2 and TRBJ1-2; possibly TRBD1 for D (5 bases). Trimming shortened V by 6 bases and J by 8 bases, and 7 bases separated the two germline ends. Germline CDR1 SNHLY, CDR2 FYNNEI. There are 10 residues in the CDR3. As DNA, the CDR3 is TGTGCCAGCAGGGGGGAGGGCTACACCTTC. It specifies CASRGEGYTF.

The J gene is TRBJ2-2, the V gene TRBV30; D unresolved. Germline values: CDR1 GTSNPN, CDR2 SVGIG (reference sequence). V shed 1 base and J shed 4 bases, with 4 bases lying between them. The CDR3 is 12 amino acids. The CDR3 nucleotides read TGTGCCTGGAGTGAAGCCACCGGGGAGCTGTTTTTT. It codes for CAWSEATGELFF. Full variable domain (rest looked up from reference TRBV30 and TRBJ2-2): SQTIHQWPATLVQPVGSPLSLECTVEGTSNPNLYWYRQAAGRGLQLLFYSVGIGQISSEVPQNLSASRPQDRQFILSSKKLLLSDSGFYLCAWSEATGELFFGEGSRLTVL.

CDR3 amino acids: CASSLSSSGVRDTQYF. The DNA for the CDR3 is TGTGCCAGCAGCTTATCCTCTAGCGGGGTGCGGGATACGCAGTATTTT. The rearrangement joins TRBV7-8 to TRBJ2-3; 9 bases are a match to TRBD2. V lost 2 bases, J lost 6 bases, and 9 bases stayed unmatched. Germline assignment: CDR1 SGHVS and CDR2 FQNEAQ. The CDR3 has 16 residues.

Notes on this clone: Other nucleotide sequences from this sample produce the same CDR3. This chain joins TRBV27 and TRBJ1-1, with 9 bases aligning to TRBD1. The CDR3 runs 12 residues. Per germline, CDR1 MNHEY and CDR2 SMNVEV (reference sequence). Losses at the gene ends were 6 bases for V and 5 bases for J; bases not matched to a gene: 1. In nucleotides, the CDR3 is TGTGCCAGCAGACAGGGGGCAACTGAAGCTTTCTTT. It is translated as CASRQGATEAFF.

This clone appeared once. This chain connects TRBV5-1 to TRBJ1-1; a possible D gene is TRBD1 (6 bases). V shed 4 bases and J shed 4 bases, with 11 bases lying between them. This CDR3 region has 13 residues. From germline, CDR1 is SGHRS and CDR2 YFSETQ. CDR3 protein: CASSVAGATEAFF. The CDR3 DNA sequence: TGCGCCAGCAGCGTTGCAGGGGCCACTGAAGCTTTCTTT.

This clone counts as medium-sized. V is TRBV13 and J is TRBJ1-2, with no clear D. The CDR3 contains 12 residues. Germline CDR1 is PRHDT and CDR2 is FYEKMQ (reference sequence). Trimming left V 5 bases short and J 5 bases short, with 9 bases between. DNA of the CDR3: TGTGCCAGCAGCCCGCAGAGGTATGGCTACACCTTC. This codes for CASSPQRYGYTF. Full variable domain (rest looked up from reference TRBV13 and TRBJ1-2): AAGVIQSPRHLIKEKRETATLKCYPIPRHDTVYWYQQGPGQDPQFLISFYEKMQSDKGSIPDRFSAQQFSDYHSELNMSSLELGDSALYFCASSPQRYGYTFGSGTRLTVV.

The chain employs TRBV7-3 and TRBJ2-1; possible D gene TRBD2, 5 bases. V was trimmed by 0 bases and J by 10 bases, leaving 10 bases between them. Per the germline V gene, CDR1 is SGHTA and CDR2 is FQGTGA. CDR3 length: 13 residues. The CDR3 sequence: CASSLTGTGEQFF. CDR3 sequence (DNA): TGTGCCAGCAGCTTAACAGGCACGGGGGAGCAGTTCTTC.

The chain uses TRBV30 and TRBJ2-7; 7 bases fit TRBD1. V lost 5 bases to trimming and J lost 4 bases; unmatched junction nucleotides: 11. The CDR3 length is 14 residues. The germline gives CDR1 GTSNPN, CDR2 SVGIG (reference sequence). The CDR3 spells CAWGTGARPYEQYF. The CDR3 DNA reads TGTGCCTGGGGAACAGGGGCGAGACCGTACGAGCAGTACTTC.

The chain joins TRBV4-1 to TRBJ1-1; D remains ambiguous. Trimming removed 3 bases from V and 4 bases from J, with 6 bases in between. This CDR3 is built from 12 residues. Germline CDR1 is MGHRA and CDR2 is YSYEKL. The CDR3 here is CASSHRSTEAFF. The CDR3 nucleotides are TGCGCCAGCAGCCATCGAAGCACTGAAGCTTTCTTT.

The V call is TRBV13, the J call TRBJ2-7; 7 nucleotides agree with TRBD1. V shed 0 bases and J 7 bases; nucleotides not matched to a gene: 3. The CDR3 extends over 13 amino acids. Germline V CDR1 and CDR2: PRHDT, FYEKMQ (reference sequence). CDR3 in amino acids: CASSLGGGGEQYF. The CDR3 DNA sequence: TGTGCCAGCAGCTTAGGAGGGGGCGGGGAGCAGTACTTC.

This clone turned up a few times. The chain has TRBV7-9 and TRBJ1-2; perhaps TRBD1 as D (5 bases). There are 15 residues in the CDR3. Per the germline V gene, CDR1 is SEHNR and CDR2 is FQNEAQ (reference sequence). Deletions cut 2 bases from V and 7 bases from J, with 17 bases between. CDR3: CASSLTFGGEFGYTF. The CDR3, as DNA: TGTGCCAGCAGCTTAACCTTCGGGGGGGAGTTTGGCTACACCTTC. The variable domain in full, completed from reference TRBV7-9 and TRBJ1-2, reads DTGVSQNPRHKITKRGQNVTFRCDPISEHNRLYWYRQTLGQGPEFLTYFQNEAQLEKSRLLSDRFSAERPKGSFSTLEIQRTEQGDSAMYLCASSLTFGGEFGYTFGSGTRLTVV.

This chain joins TRBV16 and TRBJ1-2, with D perhaps matching TRBD1 (6 bases). Per the germline V gene, CDR1 is KGHSY and CDR2 is FQNENV. Between the trimmed V and J ends, which lost 2 bases and 6 bases, there was a span of 13 bases. This CDR3 region has 14 residues. This CDR3 is CASSQRGGGNGYTF. As DNA, the CDR3 is TGTGCCAGCAGCCAAAGAGGAGGGGGGAATGGCTACACCTTC.

The CDR3 DNA reads as TGTGCCAGTAGTATAAAAGGTAGGGACAGGGTCTACAATGAGCAGTTCTTC. Translation gives CASSIKGRDRVYNEQFF. This chain links TRBV19 with TRBJ2-1; TRBD1 matches at 9 bases. There are 17 residues in the CDR3. The germline CDR1 and CDR2 sequences are LNHDA and SQIVND (reference sequence). J was trimmed by 3 bases and V by 2 bases; bases with no gene match: 8.

About this clone itself: One end of the junction fails to match germline, which may point to a read error. This same CDR3 is encoded by further DNA sequences in the sample. The CDR3 region has the DNA TGTGCCAGCAGCTACTCTTCCGGGGCCAACGTCCTGACTTTC. The encoded protein is CASSYSSGANVLTF. This chain connects TRBV6-5 to TRBJ2-6; D ambiguous. CDR3 length equals 14 residues. Germline lookup yields CDR1 MNHEY and CDR2 SVGAGI.

The CDR3 protein is CASGGVSYTF. The CDR3 nucleotides read TGTGCCAGCGGCGGGGTGAGCTACACCTTC. The chain joins TRBV2 to TRBJ1-2; no clear D gene. Germline values: CDR1 SNHLY, CDR2 FYNNEI. The CDR3 runs to 10 residues. The V and J ends lost 8 bases and 9 bases respectively, with 10 bases between them.

This clone was seen a handful of times. The CDR3: CASGWGYEQYF. Here the CDR3 DNA reads TGTGCTAGTGGTTGGGGTTACGAGCAGTACTTC. V gene TRBV12-5 combines with J gene TRBJ2-7; D not resolved. CDR1 is LGHNT and CDR2 is FRNRAP in the germline V gene. The CDR3 contains 11 residues. Trimming stripped 4 bases from V and 4 bases from J, with 5 bases between.

The V gene is TRBV10-3, the J gene TRBJ2-5, with 7 bases matching TRBD2. V was pared by 8 bases and J by 5 bases, with 11 bases of the junction left unmatched. The CDR3 extends over 14 amino acids. CDR1 is ENHRY and CDR2 is SYGVKD in the germline V gene. For the CDR3, the DNA is TGTGCCATCCCCGTAGGCGGGGGTCTGGAGACCCAGTACTTC. Its translation: CAIPVGGGLETQYF.

The chain recombines TRBV2 with TRBJ2-3, with 11 nucleotides matching TRBD2. Trimming at V came to 6 bases and at J to 4 bases, leaving 6 bases not matched to a gene. This CDR3 region has 15 residues. Germline lookup yields CDR1 SNHLY and CDR2 FYNNEI. The CDR3 region has the DNA TGTGCCAGCAGGCGTAGCGGGGGGGCATCAGATACGCAGTATTTT. Translation gives CASRRSGGASDTQYF.

The J gene is TRBJ2-7, the V gene TRBV29-1; 9 bases map to TRBD2. The V segment lost 1 base and the J segment 3 bases; nucleotides outside the gene matches: 1. The length of the CDR3 is 13 residues. The germline gives CDR1 SQVTM, CDR2 ANQGSEA. CDR3 nucleotides: TGCAGCGTTGAAGGTAGCGGGAGCTACGAGCAGTACTTC. It yields the protein CSVEGSGSYEQYF.

This clone was counted once. The chain joins TRBV9 to TRBJ2-7, with 8 bases that match TRBD1. CDR1 and CDR2 from the germline V gene are SGDLS and YYNGEE. The CDR3 consists of 15 residues. J lost 4 bases, V lost 4 bases, and 10 bases had no gene match. The CDR3 DNA reads TGTGCCAGCAGCCCACGAGGACAGGGCGTTTACGAGCAGTACTTC. Translation gives CASSPRGQGVYEQYF.

This clone was recorded a few times. J is TRBJ2-7 and V is TRBV2; weak D call: TRBD1 (5 bases). V lost 6 bases and J lost 3, with 9 bases in between. The germline V gene encodes CDR1 SNHLY and CDR2 FYNNEI. The CDR3 is made up of 12 amino acids. The CDR3 DNA follows: TGTGCCAGCAGAGGCAGGGTCTACGAGCAGTACTTC. Translating gives CASRGRVYEQYF.

The rearrangement joins TRBV30 to TRBJ2-7, with 8 positions matching TRBD2. V dropped 4 bases and J dropped 5; count of bases not matched to a gene: 7. Per the germline V gene, CDR1 is GTSNPN and CDR2 is SVGIG (reference sequence). The CDR3 has 13 residues. The DNA for the CDR3 is TGTGCCTGGACGCACGGGGGGGACGACGAGCAGTACTTC. Translation: CAWTHGGDDEQYF. The whole variable domain, remainder taken from reference TRBV30 and TRBJ2-7, is SQTIHQWPATLVQPVGSPLSLECTVEGTSNPNLYWYRQAAGRGLQLLFYSVGIGQISSEVPQNLSASRPQDRQFILSSKKLLLSDSGFYLCAWTHGGDDEQYFGPGTRLTVT.

This CDR3 reads CATLRDRGQNTEAFF. CDR3 nucleotides: TGTGCCACCTTACGAGACAGGGGACAGAACACTGAAGCTTTCTTT. This rearrangement joins TRBV6-6 to TRBJ1-1; 8 bases fit TRBD1. Germline lookup yields CDR1 MNHNY and CDR2 SVGAGI (reference sequence). The V segment lost 10 bases and the J segment 1 base; nucleotides outside the gene matches: 11. The CDR3 is 15 residues long.

The sample holds a few counts of this clone. The CDR3 DNA follows: TGCAGCTATTTCGGGACAGAGACCTACAATGAGCAGTTCTTC. Amino acid sequence: CSYFGTETYNEQFF. This chain uses TRBV29-1 with TRBJ2-1, with 7 bases identical to TRBD1. Germline CDR1 SQVTM, CDR2 ANQGSEA. This CDR3 region has 14 residues. Unmatched junction bases numbered 9, after V lost 8 bases and J lost 2 bases.

In this sample, this clone turned up a few times. CDR3 coding DNA: TGTGCCAGCAGCTGGACTAGCACTGAGCAGTTCTTC. Translated: CASSWTSTEQFF. The chain couples TRBV5-6 to TRBJ2-1; 8 bases match TRBD2. This CDR3 comprises 12 residues. V trimming: 3 bases; J trimming: 9 bases; junction bases outside the gene matches: 2. The germline CDR1 and CDR2 sequences are SGHDT and YYEEEE.

This clone was counted between two and nine times. The V and J genes are TRBV6-1 and TRBJ1-2; D remains unclear. Trimming pared 3 bases from V and 6 bases from J, leaving 8 bases between. This CDR3 is built from 12 residues. CDR1 is MNHNS and CDR2 is SASEGT in the germline V gene. The CDR3 DNA sequence: TGTGCCAGCAGTGAGAGCCTTAATGGCTACACCTTC. Amino acid sequence: CASSESLNGYTF.

The V call is TRBV5-6, the J call TRBJ2-3; D possibly uses TRBD1 or TRBD2 (6 bases each). The V end lost 1 base, the J end lost 6 bases, and 18 bases lay between the germline ends. The CDR3 totals 16 residues. Germline V lookup: CDR1 SGHDT, CDR2 YYEEEE. CDR3 protein: CASSLLWGAGGDTQYF. In nucleotides, the CDR3 is TGTGCCAGCAGCTTGTTATGGGGGGCCGGAGGGGATACGCAGTATTTT.

This clone was recorded a few times. The chain is built from TRBV27 and TRBJ2-1, with 13 bases fitting TRBD2. J was trimmed by 6 bases and V by 7 bases; bases with no gene match: 6. The CDR3 has 15 amino acids. Germline lookup yields CDR1 MNHEY and CDR2 SMNVEV (reference sequence). The CDR3 sequence is CASTLAGGPPNEQFF. The CDR3 nucleotides read TGTGCCAGCACACTAGCGGGGGGGCCCCCCAATGAGCAGTTCTTC.

This clone appeared a few times. The rearrangement joins TRBV7-9 to TRBJ2-7; 7 bases align to TRBD1. J gave up 6 bases and V 2 bases, and 10 bases lay outside the gene matches. Germline CDR1 reads SEHNR; CDR2 reads FQNEAQ (reference sequence). This CDR3 comprises 15 residues. CDR3 nucleotide sequence: TGTGCCAGCAGCTTATACGACAGGGCAACGGGCGAGCAGTACTTC. This codes for CASSLYDRATGEQYF.

The chain uses TRBV27 and TRBJ1-2; D is unclear. V gave up 2 bases and J gave up 4 bases, with 8 bases separating them. The CDR3 has 13 residues. Germline loops: CDR1 MNHEY, CDR2 SMNVEV (reference sequence). CDR3 protein: CASSLRDGYGYTF. The CDR3 nucleotides are TGTGCCAGCAGTTTAAGGGATGGCTATGGCTACACCTTC.

The genes are TRBV11-2 and TRBJ2-2, with 8 bases that match TRBD1. Germline V lookup: CDR1 SGHAT, CDR2 FQNNGV. The V segment lost 1 base and the J segment 5 bases; nucleotides outside the gene matches: 0. The CDR3 loop spans 14 amino acids. The CDR3 bases are TGTGCCAGCAGCTTAGGACAGGGGACCGGGGAGCTGTTTTTT. Translation gives CASSLGQGTGELFF.

The V gene is TRBV30, the J gene TRBJ2-2; D gene uncertain. V was shortened by 1 base and J by 6 bases, with 3 bases between the two germline ends. Germline loops: CDR1 GTSNPN, CDR2 SVGIG (reference sequence). The CDR3 length is 11 residues. The CDR3 nucleotides read TGTGCCTGGAGTGGGTCCGGGGAGCTGTTTTTT. It encodes CAWSGSGELFF.